A selection of T cell receptor beta chains follows, all from one sample in a study of human T cells and chemical hapten exposure. TCRdb analysed the RACE reads with MiXCR anew, one entry per CDR3 protein. The sample shows 75,000 to 90,000 distinct CDR3 sequences, over 6% of them seen only once. Material: whole blood, obtained in connection with sensitization to the hapten diphenylcyclopropenone (DPC). These TCRs come from a woman younger than 45 with alopecia areata. Some clones in this sample may be carry-over from other donors' samples. The CDR3 runs from the conserved cysteine through the conserved F or W. D genes are given only for firm matches. A row's size may be missing; if present it is once, few, many or a size class.

clone size	D gene	V gene	J gene	CDR3 protein	CDR3 DNA
few	.	TRBV2	TRBJ2-7	CASSVRALLEQYF	TGTGCCAGCAGTGTGCGGGCCCTCCTCGAGCAGTACTTC
many	.	TRBV7-9	TRBJ1-1	CASSSLGGVGEAFF	TGTGCCAGCAGCTCCTTAGGGGGGGTTGGTGAAGCTTTCTTT
many	.	TRBV6-5	TRBJ1-2	CASSLQGYGYTF	TGTGCCAGCAGTCTACAGGGCTATGGCTACACCTTC
.	.	TRBV7-9	TRBJ1-4	CASSLTGVAGLGEKLFF	TGTGCCAGCAGCTTAACGGGCGTCGCGGGGCTGGGTGAAAAACTGTTTTTT
.	.	TRBV20-1	TRBJ1-4	CSADDRRSNEKLFF	TGCAGTGCGGACGACAGACGCTCTAATGAAAAACTGTTTTTT
.	.	TRBV12-3/TRBV12-4	TRBJ2-5	CASSLWGGADETQYF	TGTGCCAGCAGTTTGTGGGGGGGGGCTGATGAGACCCAGTACTTC
few	.	TRBV11-1	TRBJ2-7	CASSLQARSYEQYF	TGTGCCAGCAGCTTGCAGGCCCGATCCTACGAGCAGTACTTC
.	.	TRBV6-2/TRBV6-3	TRBJ2-3	CASSHRASSLLNTQYF	TGTGCCAGCAGCCACCGGGCTAGCTCTCTCTTAAATACGCAGTATTTT
.	.	TRBV5-1	TRBJ1-2	CASRVDRTVYGYTF	TGCGCCAGCAGAGTGGACCGTACCGTATATGGCTACACCTTC
many	.	TRBV30	TRBJ1-5	CAWAPRSNQPQHF	TGTGCCTGGGCCCCCCGTAGCAATCAGCCCCAGCATTTT
many	.	TRBV11-2	TRBJ2-1	CASSLGGRTREQFF	TGTGCCAGCAGCTTAGGGGGGCGGACTAGGGAGCAGTTCTTC
many	.	TRBV3-1	TRBJ2-3	CASSQRAATDTQYF	TGTGCCAGCAGCCAAAGGGCAGCCACAGATACGCAGTATTTT
many	.	TRBV21-1	TRBJ2-5	CASSNPTDQETQYF	TGTGCCAGCAGCAACCCCACAGACCAAGAGACCCAGTACTTC
many	.	TRBV20-1	TRBJ2-3	CSARDRWVAGMSTDTQYF	TGCAGTGCTAGAGATCGGTGGGTTGCGGGTATGAGCACAGATACGCAGTATTTT
few	.	TRBV7-8	TRBJ1-3	CASSPYTGNSGNTIYF	TGTGCCAGCAGCCCATATACCGGAAACTCTGGAAACACCATATATTTT
once	.	TRBV12-3/TRBV12-4	TRBJ1-1	CASRSGRLLTEAFF	TGTGCCAGCAGGTCAGGGAGGCTTTTAACTGAAGCTTTCTTT
.	.	TRBV30	TRBJ1-1	CAWTPPPGNRNTEAFF	TGTGCCTGGACCCCCCCCCCGGGCAACAGGAACACTGAAGCTTTCTTT
.	TRBD1	TRBV5-1	TRBJ1-6	CASRNGQGSDNSPLHF	TGCGCCAGCAGAAACGGACAGGGGAGCGATAATTCACCCCTCCACTTT
.	TRBD1	TRBV10-3	TRBJ1-2	CAISGDSKNYGYTF	TGTGCCATCAGTGGGGACAGCAAAAACTATGGCTACACCTTC
few	TRBD1	TRBV7-6	TRBJ2-7	CASSQNPGQGYEQYF	TGTGCCAGCAGCCAAAACCCGGGACAGGGGTACGAGCAGTACTTC
many	.	TRBV7-2	TRBJ2-3	CASSLTETDTQYF	TGTGCCAGCAGCTTAACTGAAACAGATACGCAGTATTTT
.	TRBD1	TRBV29-1	TRBJ1-1	CSAPGQGIAEAFF	TGCAGCGCCCCTGGACAGGGGATTGCTGAAGCTTTCTTT
many	TRBD1	TRBV29-1	TRBJ1-2	CSVGDRGGYGYTF	TGCAGCGTTGGAGACAGGGGAGGATATGGCTACACCTTC
few	.	TRBV20-1	TRBJ2-7	CSARDGGRQGGAYEQYF	TGCAGTGCTAGAGACGGGGGTCGACAGGGAGGTGCCTACGAGCAGTACTTC
many	TRBD1	TRBV20-1	TRBJ2-7	CSARPRTGGYYEQYF	TGCAGTGCTAGACCAAGGACAGGGGGCTACTACGAGCAGTACTTC
many	TRBD2	TRBV6-5	TRBJ2-7	CASSARTSFPYEQYF	TGTGCCAGCAGTGCGCGGACTAGTTTTCCCTACGAGCAGTACTTC
many	.	TRBV6-2/TRBV6-3	TRBJ1-5	CASRLQRSGDPSPQHF	TGTGCCAGCAGACTACAACGTTCAGGGGACCCCTCGCCCCAGCATTTT
few	.	TRBV5-4	TRBJ2-3	CASSLTTDTQYF	TGTGCCAGCAGCCTGACCACAGATACGCAGTATTTT
.	TRBD1	TRBV7-2	TRBJ1-4	CASSLNGQGLTEKLFF	TGTGCCAGCAGCTTAAACGGACAGGGGCTGACTGAAAAACTGTTTTTT
many	TRBD2	TRBV11-2	TRBJ2-5	CASSLFLAGGSETQYF	TGTGCCAGCAGCTTATTTTTAGCGGGGGGGTCAGAGACCCAGTACTTC
few	TRBD1	TRBV29-1	TRBJ2-7	CSVGSLGQGVEQYF	TGCAGCGTCGGGTCTCTGGGACAGGGGGTCGAGCAGTACTTC
many	TRBD1	TRBV29-1	TRBJ2-7	CSVEDVGEGQGGSYEQYF	TGCAGCGTTGAAGACGTGGGGGAAGGACAGGGAGGATCCTACGAGCAGTACTTC
many	TRBD1	TRBV29-1	TRBJ1-1	CSLMGQGNTEAFF	TGCAGCCTTATGGGACAGGGGAACACTGAAGCTTTCTTT
few	.	TRBV6-6	TRBJ1-6	CASSYSTPLGESGSPLHF	TGTGCCAGCAGTTACTCGACTCCTTTAGGAGAAAGTGGTTCACCCCTCCACTTT
many	.	TRBV6-1	TRBJ1-6	CASSEMRGGNSPLHF	TGTGCCAGCAGTGAGATGCGGGGAGGAAATTCACCCCTCCACTTT
.	.	TRBV29-1	TRBJ2-5	CSVDGAQKTQYF	TGCAGCGTTGATGGAGCTCAAAAGACCCAGTACTTC
few	.	TRBV3-1	TRBJ1-4	CASSQEIREEKLFF	TGTGCCAGCAGCCAAGAGATCCGGGAAGAAAAACTGTTTTTT
many	TRBD2	TRBV6-5	TRBJ2-2	CASSYGLARAGELFF	TGTGCCAGCAGTTACGGACTAGCGAGGGCCGGGGAGCTGTTTTTT
few	.	TRBV12-3/TRBV12-4	TRBJ2-3	CASSLASGRHTQYF	TGTGCCAGCAGTTTAGCATCAGGACGCCATACGCAGTATTTT
few	TRBD1	TRBV6-2/TRBV6-3	TRBJ2-2	CASTGTGLPNTGELFF	TGTGCCAGCACCGGGACAGGGCTTCCGAACACCGGGGAGCTGTTTTTT
few	.	TRBV12-3/TRBV12-4	TRBJ2-7	CASRSGWIYEQYF	TGTGCCAGCAGATCCGGTTGGATTTACGAGCAGTACTTC
many	.	TRBV15	TRBJ2-3	CATSMPYGAGASPDTQYF	TGTGCCACCAGCATGCCCTATGGGGCAGGGGCGTCCCCAGATACGCAGTATTTT
many	.	TRBV2	TRBJ1-1	CASSEARGGTNTEAFF	TGTGCCAGCAGTGAAGCGAGGGGGGGGACGAACACTGAAGCTTTCTTT
many	TRBD1	TRBV5-6	TRBJ1-1	CASSLRRGLGAEAFF	TGTGCCAGCAGCTTAAGGAGGGGGCTTGGCGCTGAAGCTTTCTTT
many	TRBD2	TRBV5-1	TRBJ2-5	CASRSSGGLGTQYF	TGCGCCAGCAGAAGTAGCGGGGGTTTAGGGACCCAGTACTTC
.	.	TRBV2	TRBJ1-2	CASSENYGYTF	TGTGCCAGCAGTGAGAACTATGGCTACACCTTC
many	.	TRBV15	TRBJ1-2	CATSRGDGRGGYTF	TGTGCCACCAGCAGGGGAGACGGGCGGGGTGGCTACACCTTC
few	.	TRBV6-6	TRBJ2-2	CASTPPRGDPNTGELFF	TGTGCCAGCACCCCCCCTCGAGGGGATCCGAACACCGGGGAGCTGTTTTTT
few	TRBD1	TRBV7-6	TRBJ2-3	CASSLMTGGTDTQYF	TGTGCCAGCAGCTTAATGACAGGGGGCACAGATACGCAGTATTTT
many	TRBD1	TRBV4-1	TRBJ1-1	CASSQPLNGDREAFF	TGCGCCAGCAGCCAACCATTAAATGGGGACAGGGAGGCTTTCTTT